This note documents a single T cell receptor beta chain sequence. Its antigen specificity is not known. Nothing much larger sits one base from this clone, and base qualities are not available. From cysteine to phenylalanine, the CDR3 is 13 amino acids long. The read is trimmed to its CDR3 DNA, 39 bases read in frame from base 1. Trimming costs V 5 bases and J 2 bases, and their ends lie 8 bases apart. The germline V gene (reference sequence) yields LNHDA for CDR1 and SQIVND for CDR2. This record belongs to a study of T cell changes during pregnancy in multiple sclerosis (dated by TCRdb to about 2019). Study-wide context: The study looked at changes in the T cell repertoire across pregnancy in women with multiple sclerosis.

The library was obtained by the immunoSEQ multiplex PCR assay. TCRdb took over this immuneACCESS table, retaining in-frame rearrangements with V and J assigned. Such tables are incomplete; in checked studies, under half of the missing clones stem from an unresolved V gene, and the remainder is unexplained. Across this sample there are approximately 100,000 clones, with 91% seen only once. The biggest ten clones account for 2.5% to 3.5% of the sample. Sequences were derived from peripheral blood, sampled in the second trimester of pregnancy. The receptor was derived from a female donor with multiple sclerosis, enrolled in a pregnancy study. Rearrangement joined TRBV19 to TRBJ2-3; the D gene cannot be named for sure. This receptor carries the CDR3 CASSLELTDTQYF. The DNA sequence reads TGTGCCAGTAGTTTGGAGCTCACAGATACGCAGTATTTT.